The present TCR beta chain was sequenced within a study of T cells in Graves' hyperthyroidism and ophthalmopathy. Study details: Peripheral blood was drawn at first diagnosis, prior to all treatment.

V dropped 0 bases and J dropped 2 bases, with 11 bases sitting between them. The V gene's germline CDR1 is SGHDN and CDR2 FVKESK. This CDR3 contains 16 residues. Overall study results and limits: A model built on 13 V-J features separated ophthalmopathy from stable hyperthyroidism. The model forecast ophthalmopathy, anticipating it by a median about 6.5 months before onset.

The source material, RNA transcripts, was used to amplify TCR beta CDR3 regions. With the HTBI primer set, the TCR CDR3 went through a first round of RT-PCR. Each CDR3 protein is one row after TCRdb ran MiXCR on the multiplex PCR reads. The sample shows about 290,000 distinct CDR3 sequences, about an eighth of them seen only once. In this sample, this clonotype turned up many times. Its antigen is not known. Any patient presenting with uncontrolled infection, other autoimmune disease, pregnancy or lactation was left out. The sequence derives from a woman aged 25 to 39 with Graves' hyperthyroidism that later progressed to Graves' ophthalmopathy. The rearrangement joins TRBV14 to TRBJ2-1; D not certain. Sequencing used blood. The CDR3: CASSQDNFPPYNEQFF. CDR3 nucleotides: TGTGCCAGCAGCCAAGATAACTTCCCCCCCTACAATGAGCAGTTCTTC.